Reported below is one TCR beta chain. The antigen is undetermined. This specimen belongs to a study of T cell responses to AZD1222 COVID-19 vaccine. Study overall: Second doses that came at about 4 or about 12 weeks were put together. Study conclusions and caveats: Clonal diversity may have been underestimated, and the donors were mostly white British, with more females than males. Baseline antibody screening turned up just six seropositive AZD1222 recipients.

This table comes from immunoSEQ multiplex PCR, and its TCRdb copy is limited to in-frame clones, with some not included. The data contain 140,000 to 150,000 clones, under 95% of them singletons. CDR3 length equals 14 residues. Germline CDR1 SGHTA, CDR2 FQGTGA. Germline trimming cut 3 bases from V and 6 bases from J; bases unmatched to any gene: 4. The V call is TRBV7-3, the J call TRBJ2-1; TRBD2 aligns across 8 bases. The sequence came from an adult in good health. The sample consisted of peripheral blood, taken on day 0 of AZD1222 vaccination. The CDR3 loop is CASSLSGGTNEQFF. CDR3 DNA: TGTGCCAGCAGCTTGAGCGGGGGCACCAATGAGCAGTTCTTC. Filled out from reference TRBV7-3 and TRBJ2-1, the complete variable domain reads GAGVSQTPSNKVTEKGKYVELRCDPISGHTALYWYRQSLGQGPEFLIYFQGTGAADDSGLPNDRFFAVRPEGSVSTLKIQRTERGDSAVYLCASSLSGGTNEQFFGPGTRLTVL.